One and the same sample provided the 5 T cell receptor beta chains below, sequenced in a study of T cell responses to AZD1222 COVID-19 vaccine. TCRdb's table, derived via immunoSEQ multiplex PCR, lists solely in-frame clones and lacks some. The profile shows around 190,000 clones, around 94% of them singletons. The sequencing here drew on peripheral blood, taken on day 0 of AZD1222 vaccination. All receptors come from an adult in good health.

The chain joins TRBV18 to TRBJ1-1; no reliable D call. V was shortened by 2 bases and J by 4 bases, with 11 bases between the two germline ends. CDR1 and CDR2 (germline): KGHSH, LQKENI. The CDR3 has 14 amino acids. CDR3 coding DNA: TGTGCCAGCTCACCAGCCGGGCCAACCACTGAAGCTTTCTTT. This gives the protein CASSPAGPTTEAFF.

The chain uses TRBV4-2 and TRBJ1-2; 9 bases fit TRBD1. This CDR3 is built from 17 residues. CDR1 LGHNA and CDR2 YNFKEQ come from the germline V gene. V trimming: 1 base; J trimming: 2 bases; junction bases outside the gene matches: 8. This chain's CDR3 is CASSQVADRGKNYGYTF. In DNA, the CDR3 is TGTGCCAGCAGCCAAGTGGCGGACAGGGGAAAGAACTATGGCTACACCTTC.

The CDR3 loop is CSVASWTGHGSYGYTF. The CDR3 bases are TGCAGCGTCGCCAGCTGGACAGGGCACGGCAGCTATGGCTACACCTTC. The genes are TRBV29-1 and TRBJ1-2, with 8 bases that match TRBD1. Germline trimming cut 6 bases from V and 4 bases from J; bases unmatched to any gene: 16. The CDR3 is 16 amino acids. Germline V lookup: CDR1 SQVTM, CDR2 ANQGSEA.

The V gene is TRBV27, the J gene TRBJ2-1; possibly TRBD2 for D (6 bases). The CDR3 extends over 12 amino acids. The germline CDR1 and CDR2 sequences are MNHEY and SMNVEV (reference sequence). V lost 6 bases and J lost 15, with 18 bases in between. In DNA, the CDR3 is TGTGCCAGCAGCGGAGTAGTGGGAGGTTGGTTCTTC. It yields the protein CASSGVVGGWFF.

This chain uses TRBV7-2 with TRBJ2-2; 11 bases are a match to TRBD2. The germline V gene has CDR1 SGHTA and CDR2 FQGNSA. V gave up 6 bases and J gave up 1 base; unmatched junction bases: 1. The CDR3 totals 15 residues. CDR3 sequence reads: CASRGTSGNTGELFF. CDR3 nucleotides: TGTGCCAGCAGGGGGACTAGCGGGAACACCGGGGAGCTGTTTTTT.